This TCR beta chain was sequenced for a study of shared clonotypes between healthy human individuals. This clone was seen only a few times. What it binds is unknown. This CDR3 has 14 residues. Repertoires were generated with immunoSEQ multiplex PCR, while TCRdb's copy carries only in-frame clones and drops some. In the table there are hundreds of thousands of clones, around three quarters of which are singletons. Findings and limits, study-wide: Approximately 4.9% of naive CD4 clonotypes were shared across four donors. Generally, naive subsets (rather than memory subsets) showed larger estimated richness.

Sequenced: memory CD4+ T cells sorted from blood. The subset is: CD45RA-negative fraction. J is TRBJ1-5 and V is TRBV7-5. TRBV7-5 counts as a pseudogene. The sequence came from a woman in her thirties in good health. The CDR3 protein is CVRSSREVGQPQHF. Here the CDR3 DNA reads TGTGTCAGAAGCTCCAGGGAGGTGGGTCAGCCCCAGCATTTT.